This T cell receptor (beta chain) came from a study of molecular identifiers for immune sequencing clone quantification. Using its own MiXCR run on the PCR reads, TCRdb lists one record per CDR3 protein. The repertoire includes approximately 100,000 distinct CDR3 sequences, 36% of them detected once, and around 4.2% sits in the top ten. CDR3 length equals 17 residues. CDR1 is MDHEN and CDR2 is SYDVKM in the germline V gene. V shed 4 bases and J shed 2 bases, with 19 bases lying between them. This clonotype was counted many times. This chain connects TRBV28 to TRBJ2-3, with D maybe TRBD2 (5 bases). The sample was naive CD8+ T cells from blood, with Jurkat cell RNA spiked in. The subset denotes: FACS-sorted CD8+CD4-CCR7+CD45RA+ naive T cells. The sequence was collected from a human donor in good health. Some libraries in this study had Jurkat cell RNA spiked in. This CDR3 is CASSSSASDSTTDTQYF. The CDR3, as DNA: TGTGCCAGCAGTTCCTCCGCCTCGGACTCAACCACAGATACGCAGTATTTT.